This T cell receptor (beta chain) was documented in a study of blood T cells in healthy people across ages. Study outcomes and limitations: Age showed a roughly linear inverse relationship with TCR beta diversity per million T cells. When one million T cells were used, diversity estimates were thought to be underestimates.

On this clonotype itself: The antigen remains unidentified. One end of the junction does not line up with germline, which may come from a read error.

Per germline, CDR1 DFQATT and CDR2 SNEGSKA (reference sequence). The CDR3 is 13 amino acids. Combining a sample-barcoded 5' primer with a J-beta primer mix, a second PCR ran for 7 to 11 cycles. MiXCR, run by TCRdb on the 5' RACE reads, gives a single entry per CDR3 protein. The sample records roughly 800,000 distinct CDR3 sequences, under 40% being singletons. Each individual donor underwent a draw of approximately 9.8 milliliters of peripheral blood. The sequenced material came from blood. The TCR was taken from a man between 18 and 35 years old in good health. This chain links TRBV20-1 with TRBJ1-2, with TRBD1 matching 7 bases. The CDR3 region has the DNA TGCAGTGCAACGACAGGGTCAGGCTATGGCCACACCTTC. Protein product: CSATTGSGYGHTF.